The TCR beta chain described here comes from a study of identical twins' blood T cells. Broader study findings: Mainly, cloneset size products determined shared clonotypes, twins included.

The table lists this clonotype with a few counts. Its antigen is currently unknown. Reared together, all three twin pairs probably met the same infectious agents and vaccines. As originally analysed: Each library had about 2 to 4 million CDR3 reads and about 100,000 to nearly 500,000 clonotypes. MiXCR, run by TCRdb on the 5' RACE reads, gives a single entry per CDR3 protein. The V and J calls were not made by the authors but by TCRdb's processing. The sample lists 350,000 to 400,000 distinct CDR3 sequences; 28% were seen once. The receptor's source is a woman aged 18-49 years in good health. Sequenced: PBMCs.

The CDR3, as DNA: TGTGCCAGCAGAACCCGGGTGGTGCGGACTGAAGCTTTCTTT. Protein: CASRTRVVRTEAFF. The chain uses TRBV6-5 and TRBJ1-1; D is undetermined. The V end was cut by 6 bases, the J end by 5 bases, with 16 bases between. CDR3 length: 14 residues. Germline V gene lookup returns CDR1 MNHEY and CDR2 SVGAGI.